This note documents a single TCR beta chain sequence. This sample is drawn from a study of blood T cell repertoires in COVID-19. In the study overall: Donors in the United States, Italy and Spain gave samples during acute or convalescent COVID-19. PBMCs, B-cell-depleted T cells, or T cells provided the cDNA or gDNA that made up the material.

Original handling: The assay estimated nucleated cells by amplifying reference gene primers. TCRdb's copy holds only in-frame clones and misses some; the assay was immunoSEQ multiplex PCR. V and J calls plus clone size are reproduced from that table; the DNA served to infer D and trimming. The table has 95,000 to 110,000 clones, roughly 87% seen once. The CDR3 contains 12 residues. With V trimmed by 8 bases and J by 5 bases, 4 bases remained unmatched. Germline CDR1 reads MNHEY; CDR2 reads SMNVEV (reference sequence). Sequencing was performed on peripheral blood. The receptor's source is a woman over 75 in a cohort sampled during active COVID-19. The chain links TRBV27 to TRBJ2-5; 8 bases agree with TRBD2. The CDR3 DNA reads as TGTGCCAGCCGGGGGGGTGGGGAGACCCAGTACTTC. Encoded protein: CASRGGGETQYF.